This T cell receptor (beta chain) was sequenced for a study of T cell repertoires in cytomegalovirus infection. Across the whole study: Public TCR beta signatures provided an indication of both CMV infection and a matching HLA type.

MiXCR, applied by TCRdb to the reads, yields one record per CDR3 protein. The table shows around 170,000 distinct CDR3 sequences, with approximately 15% occurring only once. This clonotype was seen more than once but under ten times. Its antigen remains unidentified. Deletions cut 6 bases from V and 7 bases from J, with 16 bases between. CDR3 length: 13 amino acids. Germline CDR1 reads DFQATT; CDR2 reads SNEGSKA (reference sequence). Study-level results: Within the response measured ex vivo, HLA-C-restricted CMV-specific TCR beta clonotypes were dominant.

The V gene is TRBV20-1, the J gene TRBJ1-5; a possible D gene is TRBD1 (5 bases). The sequence was collected from a human donor in good health (CMV status not recorded). Some clones in this sample may be carry-over from other donors' samples. Source material: PBMCs. In DNA, the CDR3 is TGCAGTGCCTCCGGGACTTCTCGGCAGCCCCAGCATTTT. It codes for CSASGTSRQPQHF.